Listed below are T cell receptor beta chains from one sample, sequenced in a study of CD8+CD57+ T cells in acquired aplastic anemia. Using its own MiXCR run on the reads, TCRdb lists one record per CDR3 protein. The top ten clones hold just under 20% of a sample with about 200,000 distinct CDR3 sequences, over 40% of them seen once. The source material was sorted CD4+, CD8+, or CD8+CD57+ T cells (not recorded which) from PBMCs. The receptors stem from a human donor with aplastic anemia. CDR3s include the opening cysteine and the closing phenylalanine or tryptophan. Each record gives: clone size, D gene, J gene, V gene, CDR3 DNA, CDR3 protein. D genes are given only for firm matches. Size values are once, few and many counts, or a class for expanded clones, and some rows have none.

abundance: -
d_gene: TRBD1
j_gene: TRBJ1-2
v_gene: TRBV9
CDR3nt: TGTGCCAGCAGCGCGCCGGGACAGGGGGCTGAAGGCTACACCTTC
CDR3aa: CASSAPGQGAEGYTF

abundance: many
d_gene: -
j_gene: TRBJ1-2
v_gene: TRBV5-4
CDR3nt: TGTGCCAGCAGCTTCAAGTTGGGGCAGAGGTATGGCTACACCTTC
CDR3aa: CASSFKLGQRYGYTF

abundance: many
d_gene: -
j_gene: TRBJ1-4
v_gene: TRBV5-1
CDR3nt: TGCGCCAGCAGCTTGGAAGTAACAGGGAGCAATGAAAAACTGTTTTTT
CDR3aa: CASSLEVTGSNEKLFF

abundance: many
d_gene: -
j_gene: TRBJ2-7
v_gene: TRBV19
CDR3nt: TGTGCCAGTAGTGGACGGACAGCCAGCTACTACGAGCAGTACTTC
CDR3aa: CASSGRTASYYEQYF

abundance: -
d_gene: -
j_gene: TRBJ1-6
v_gene: TRBV5-1
CDR3nt: TGTGCCAGCAGCTTCGGGGGGAATCCACCCCTCCACTTT
CDR3aa: CASSFGGNPPLHF

abundance: many
d_gene: TRBD1
j_gene: TRBJ2-1
v_gene: TRBV6-5
CDR3nt: TGTGCCAGCAGTTTCCAGACAGGGACATCCAATGAGCAGTTCTTC
CDR3aa: CASSFQTGTSNEQFF

abundance: many
d_gene: TRBD1
j_gene: TRBJ1-5
v_gene: TRBV4-1
CDR3nt: TGCGCCAGCAGCCAAGATACAGGGGACAGCAATCAGCCCCAGCATTTT
CDR3aa: CASSQDTGDSNQPQHF

abundance: many
d_gene: TRBD1
j_gene: TRBJ1-5
v_gene: TRBV20-1
CDR3nt: TGTGCCGGGACAGGATCTAATCAGCCCCAGCATTTT
CDR3aa: CAGTGSNQPQHF

abundance: -
d_gene: TRBD1
j_gene: TRBJ1-5
v_gene: TRBV19
CDR3nt: TGTGCCAGTAGTATCGACAGGGGAGCTCAGCCCCAGCATTTT
CDR3aa: CASSIDRGAQPQHF

abundance: many
d_gene: -
j_gene: TRBJ1-4
v_gene: TRBV6-6
CDR3nt: TGTGCCAGCAAGAAGGGGGGGGCTAATGAAAAACTGTTTTTT
CDR3aa: CASKKGGANEKLFF

abundance: -
d_gene: -
j_gene: TRBJ2-2
v_gene: TRBV28
CDR3nt: TGTGCCAACAGTTTACCGGCGGGAAACACCGGGGAGCGGTTTTTT
CDR3aa: CANSLPAGNTGERFF

abundance: once
d_gene: TRBD1
j_gene: TRBJ1-5
v_gene: TRBV18
CDR3nt: TGTGCCAGCTCAGAGAGGACAGGGGGCCGAGGACAGCCCCGGCATTTT
CDR3aa: CASSERTGGRGQPRHF

abundance: many
d_gene: -
j_gene: TRBJ2-2
v_gene: TRBV7-3
CDR3nt: TGTGCCAGCAGCTTAAACCAAGGCGCGGACACCGGGGAGCTGTTTTTT
CDR3aa: CASSLNQGADTGELFF

abundance: few
d_gene: TRBD2
j_gene: TRBJ2-5
v_gene: TRBV27
CDR3nt: TGTGCCAGCAGTTTATGGGAGGGAGAGACCCAGTACTTC
CDR3aa: CASSLWEGETQYF

abundance: -
d_gene: TRBD2
j_gene: TRBJ2-3
v_gene: TRBV11-2
CDR3nt: TGTGCCAGCAGAGGAAGCGGGGGGCGCACAGATACGCAGTATTTT
CDR3aa: CASRGSGGRTDTQYF

abundance: -
d_gene: TRBD1
j_gene: TRBJ1-1
v_gene: TRBV25-1
CDR3nt: TGTGCCAGCAGGACAGGGAGTGAAGCTTTCTTT
CDR3aa: CASRTGSEAFF

abundance: -
d_gene: -
j_gene: TRBJ2-1
v_gene: TRBV19
CDR3nt: TGTGCCAGTAGTATAGGGTCGTCAAACTACAATGAGCAGTTCTTC
CDR3aa: CASSIGSSNYNEQFF

abundance: -
d_gene: -
j_gene: TRBJ1-3
v_gene: TRBV4-2
CDR3nt: TGTGCCAGCAGCCAAGGGCCAGATGGAAACACCATATATTTT
CDR3aa: CASSQGPDGNTIYF

abundance: many
d_gene: TRBD1
j_gene: TRBJ2-7
v_gene: TRBV6-5
CDR3nt: TGTGCCAGCAGTTATACCGGACAGGGGCCATACGAGCAGTACTTC
CDR3aa: CASSYTGQGPYEQYF

abundance: many
d_gene: -
j_gene: TRBJ2-5
v_gene: TRBV9
CDR3nt: TGTGCCAGCAGCGTAGCTTTGGCCCAAGAGACCCAGTACTTC
CDR3aa: CASSVALAQETQYF

abundance: few
d_gene: TRBD2
j_gene: TRBJ2-7
v_gene: TRBV5-1
CDR3nt: TGCGCCAGTATTGGAGGGCTAGCGGGGGGTTCCTACGAGCAGTACTTC
CDR3aa: CASIGGLAGGSYEQYF

abundance: -
d_gene: -
j_gene: TRBJ2-2
v_gene: TRBV20-1
CDR3nt: TGCAGTGCTGCCCCATTAGGGGAGCTGTTTTTT
CDR3aa: CSAAPLGELFF

abundance: -
d_gene: -
j_gene: TRBJ2-3
v_gene: TRBV24-1
CDR3nt: TGTGCCACCAGCGGGAGTTTGACAGATACGCAGTATTTT
CDR3aa: CATSGSLTDTQYF

abundance: once
d_gene: TRBD1
j_gene: TRBJ2-7
v_gene: TRBV5-1
CDR3nt: TGCGCCAGCAGCAGCCGGGACAGGAACTACGAGCAGTACTTC
CDR3aa: CASSSRDRNYEQYF

abundance: -
d_gene: -
j_gene: TRBJ1-6
v_gene: TRBV4-3
CDR3nt: TGCGCCAGCAGCCAATACGAAATGAGACCCCTCCACTTT
CDR3aa: CASSQYEMRPLHF

abundance: -
d_gene: -
j_gene: TRBJ2-7
v_gene: TRBV12-3/TRBV12-4
CDR3nt: TGTGCCAGCAGTTCATCTCATGAGATGGGGCTGGAGCAGTACTTC
CDR3aa: CASSSSHEMGLEQYF

abundance: -
d_gene: -
j_gene: TRBJ2-7
v_gene: TRBV20-1
CDR3nt: TGCAGTGCTGACCAATCGGACACCAGCCCCTACGAGCAGTACTTC
CDR3aa: CSADQSDTSPYEQYF

abundance: -
d_gene: -
j_gene: TRBJ2-1
v_gene: TRBV9
CDR3nt: TGTGCCAGCAGCGTAGGGGGGGGGGCAATGGAGCAGTTCTTC
CDR3aa: CASSVGGGAMEQFF

abundance: -
d_gene: -
j_gene: TRBJ1-1
v_gene: TRBV19
CDR3nt: TGTGCCAGTAGTATGACAGGCATCAACACTGAAGCTTTCTTT
CDR3aa: CASSMTGINTEAFF

abundance: many
d_gene: -
j_gene: TRBJ2-7
v_gene: TRBV5-1
CDR3nt: TGCGCCAGCAGCGGGGCCGGGACGAAAACCTACGAGCAGTACTTC
CDR3aa: CASSGAGTKTYEQYF

abundance: many
d_gene: -
j_gene: TRBJ1-1
v_gene: TRBV5-6
CDR3nt: TGTGCCAGCAGCCCACTTACTACAGGGAATGGAGCTTTCTTT
CDR3aa: CASSPLTTGNGAFF

abundance: many
d_gene: -
j_gene: TRBJ1-2
v_gene: TRBV6-5
CDR3nt: TGTGCCAGCAGTTCCCAGGGTTCCAGCTACACCTTC
CDR3aa: CASSSQGSSYTF

abundance: many
d_gene: TRBD1
j_gene: TRBJ2-3
v_gene: TRBV20-1
CDR3nt: TGCAGTTCAGAGGGACAGGGGATCACAGATACGCAGTATTTT
CDR3aa: CSSEGQGITDTQYF

abundance: many
d_gene: -
j_gene: TRBJ2-7
v_gene: TRBV11-2
CDR3nt: TGTGCCAGCAGCCAGGGAACACCATACGAGCAGTACTTC
CDR3aa: CASSQGTPYEQYF

abundance: many
d_gene: -
j_gene: TRBJ1-1
v_gene: TRBV7-9
CDR3nt: TGTGCCAGCAGCTCCCGCGGGCCCATTGAAGCTTTCTTT
CDR3aa: CASSSRGPIEAFF

abundance: few
d_gene: -
j_gene: TRBJ2-7
v_gene: TRBV12-3/TRBV12-4
CDR3nt: TGTGCCAGCAGTCCCCGAGACAGGAGCACCTACGAGCAGTACTTC
CDR3aa: CASSPRDRSTYEQYF

abundance: many
d_gene: -
j_gene: TRBJ2-5
v_gene: TRBV7-3
CDR3nt: TGTGCCAGCAGCTTAATAGGGACACAAGAGACCCAGTACTTC
CDR3aa: CASSLIGTQETQYF

abundance: few
d_gene: TRBD2
j_gene: TRBJ2-1
v_gene: TRBV6-5
CDR3nt: TGTGCCAGCAGTTCCCAAAGCGGGGGTCCTTACAATGAGCAGTTCTTC
CDR3aa: CASSSQSGGPYNEQFF

abundance: -
d_gene: TRBD1
j_gene: TRBJ1-6
v_gene: TRBV20-1
CDR3nt: TGCAGTGCTAGGTACGACAGGGCGGAATCACCCCTCCACTTT
CDR3aa: CSARYDRAESPLHF